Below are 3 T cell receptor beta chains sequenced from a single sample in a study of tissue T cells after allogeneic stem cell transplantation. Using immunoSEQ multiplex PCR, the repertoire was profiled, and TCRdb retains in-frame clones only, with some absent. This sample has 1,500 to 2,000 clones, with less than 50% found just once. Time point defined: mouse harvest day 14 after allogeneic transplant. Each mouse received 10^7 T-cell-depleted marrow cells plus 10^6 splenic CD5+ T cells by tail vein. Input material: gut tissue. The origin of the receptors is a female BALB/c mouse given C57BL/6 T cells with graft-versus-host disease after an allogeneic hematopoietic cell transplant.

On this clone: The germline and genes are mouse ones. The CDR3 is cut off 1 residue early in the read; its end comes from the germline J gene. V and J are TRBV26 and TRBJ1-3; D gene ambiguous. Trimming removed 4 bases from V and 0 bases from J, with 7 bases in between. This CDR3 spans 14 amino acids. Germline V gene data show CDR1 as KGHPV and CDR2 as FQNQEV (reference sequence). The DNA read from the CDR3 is TGTGCCAGCAGTCCCAGAAATTCTGGAAATACGCTCTAT. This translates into CASSPRNSGNTLY. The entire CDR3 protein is CASSPRNSGNTLYF.

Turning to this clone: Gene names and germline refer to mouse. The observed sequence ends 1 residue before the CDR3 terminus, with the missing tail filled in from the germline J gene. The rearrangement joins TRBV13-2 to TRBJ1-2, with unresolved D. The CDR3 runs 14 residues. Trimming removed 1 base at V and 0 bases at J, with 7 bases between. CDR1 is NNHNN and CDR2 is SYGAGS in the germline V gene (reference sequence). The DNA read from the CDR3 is TGTGCCAGCGGTGATCCGGGAGCAAACTCCGACTACACC. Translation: CASGDPGANSDYT. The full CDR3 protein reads CASGDPGANSDYTF.

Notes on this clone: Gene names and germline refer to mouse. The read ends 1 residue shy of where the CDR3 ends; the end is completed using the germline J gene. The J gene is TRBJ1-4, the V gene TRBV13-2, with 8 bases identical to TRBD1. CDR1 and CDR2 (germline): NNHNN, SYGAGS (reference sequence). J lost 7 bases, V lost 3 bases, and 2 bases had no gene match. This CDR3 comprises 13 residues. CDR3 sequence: CASGGQGSERLFF. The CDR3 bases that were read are TGTGCCAGCGGTGGACAGGGGAGCGAAAGATTATTT.